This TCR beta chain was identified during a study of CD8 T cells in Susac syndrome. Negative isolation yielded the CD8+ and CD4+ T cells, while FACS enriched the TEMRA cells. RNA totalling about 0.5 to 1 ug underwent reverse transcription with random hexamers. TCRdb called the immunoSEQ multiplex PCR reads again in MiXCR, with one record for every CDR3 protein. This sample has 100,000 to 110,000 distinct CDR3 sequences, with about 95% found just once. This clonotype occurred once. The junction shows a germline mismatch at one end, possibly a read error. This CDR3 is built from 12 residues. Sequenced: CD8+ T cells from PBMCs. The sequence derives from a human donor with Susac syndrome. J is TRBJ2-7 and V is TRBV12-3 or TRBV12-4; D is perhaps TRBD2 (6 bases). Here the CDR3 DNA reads TGTGCCAGCAGCTTAGCGGTCTACGAGCAGTACTTC. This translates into CASSLAVYEQYF.